The rows below give T cell receptor beta chains drawn from one sample of a study of T cells in Graves' hyperthyroidism and ophthalmopathy. MiXCR was run by TCRdb on the multiplex PCR reads, yielding one entry per CDR3 protein. The sample has hundreds of thousands of distinct CDR3 sequences; around 20% are singletons. Input material: blood. These receptors all come from a woman in her forties or fifties with Graves' hyperthyroidism that later progressed to Graves' ophthalmopathy. CDR3s include the opening cysteine and the closing phenylalanine or tryptophan. Each record gives: D gene, clone size, J gene, V gene, CDR3 DNA, CDR3 protein. The D gene is left open where the match is weak. Size is stated for part of the rows, as once, few or many counts, or as a class when the clone is expanded.

D: NA; size: many; J: TRBJ2-7; V: TRBV2; DNA: TGTGCCAGCAGTGATTCCAGGGAGTTCGAGCAGTACTTC; CDR3: CASSDSREFEQYF
D: NA; size: many; J: TRBJ1-5; V: TRBV6-1; DNA: TGTGCCAGCAGTGAAGGCCGATATAGCAATCAGCCCCAGCATTTT; CDR3: CASSEGRYSNQPQHF
D: NA; size: NA; J: TRBJ2-5; V: TRBV2; DNA: TGTGCCAGCAGTGAATTTGGCCAAGAGACCCAGTACTTC; CDR3: CASSEFGQETQYF
D: NA; size: many; J: TRBJ1-1; V: TRBV11-2; DNA: TGTGCCAGCAGCTTAGGCCGTCACTCGAACACTGAAGCTTTCTTT; CDR3: CASSLGRHSNTEAFF
D: NA; size: NA; J: TRBJ1-4; V: TRBV20-1; DNA: TGCAGTGCACCTCGGATGGGTTTTGAAGCAAATGAAAAACTGTTTTTT; CDR3: CSAPRMGFEANEKLFF
D: TRBD1; size: NA; J: TRBJ2-5; V: TRBV6-1; DNA: TGTGCCAGCAGTAGGACAGGGATTCAAGAGACCCAGTACTTC; CDR3: CASSRTGIQETQYF
D: NA; size: many; J: TRBJ1-2; V: TRBV12-3/TRBV12-4; DNA: TGTGCCAGCAGTTTAGAGACCGAATCAGGGATTGGCTACACCTTC; CDR3: CASSLETESGIGYTF
D: NA; size: many; J: TRBJ1-1; V: TRBV7-9; DNA: TGTGCCAGCAGCTTAGTTTGGGAGAACACTGAAGCTTTCTTT; CDR3: CASSLVWENTEAFF
D: NA; size: NA; J: TRBJ1-2; V: TRBV5-1; DNA: TGCGCCAGCAGCTTGTCTGGCAGGGCCCACACCTTC; CDR3: CASSLSGRAHTF
D: NA; size: few; J: TRBJ1-5; V: TRBV27; DNA: TGTGCCAGCAGGGGGGGTAATCAGCCCCAGCATTTT; CDR3: CASRGGNQPQHF
D: NA; size: many; J: TRBJ2-3; V: TRBV20-1; DNA: TGCAGTGCTAGTGGGCAGAATACAGATACGCAGTATTTT; CDR3: CSASGQNTDTQYF
D: TRBD1; size: many; J: TRBJ1-1; V: TRBV7-9; DNA: TGTGCCAGCAGCTCGCCGGGACAGAGGGGGGGTGAAGCTTTCTTT; CDR3: CASSSPGQRGGEAFF
D: NA; size: NA; J: TRBJ2-5; V: TRBV29-1; DNA: TGCAGCGTAACCACTAGCCGAGAGACCCAGTACTTC; CDR3: CSVTTSRETQYF
D: NA; size: many; J: TRBJ1-2; V: TRBV2; DNA: TGTGCCAGCAGTGACGTAATCTATGGCTACACCTTC; CDR3: CASSDVIYGYTF
D: NA; size: NA; J: TRBJ1-1; V: TRBV6-5; DNA: TGTGCCAGCAGTAACCCGGATAACACTGAAGCTTTCTTT; CDR3: CASSNPDNTEAFF
D: NA; size: many; J: TRBJ2-1; V: TRBV3-1; DNA: TGTGCCAGCAGCCAAGCTAGGGGGGCGGGGGAGCAGTTCTTC; CDR3: CASSQARGAGEQFF
D: NA; size: many; J: TRBJ1-2; V: TRBV3-1; DNA: TGTGCCAGCAGCCAACGACAGATAGCTAACTATGGCTACACCTTC; CDR3: CASSQRQIANYGYTF
D: TRBD1; size: NA; J: TRBJ1-2; V: TRBV18; DNA: TGTGCCAGCTCAGCCAACAGGGGAGGTCATGGCTACACCTTC; CDR3: CASSANRGGHGYTF
D: NA; size: few; J: TRBJ2-1; V: TRBV20-1; DNA: TGCAGTGCTAGAGTTTCGGACCCTGGGTACAATGAGCAGTTCTTC; CDR3: CSARVSDPGYNEQFF
D: TRBD2; size: many; J: TRBJ2-5; V: TRBV6-1; DNA: TGTGCCAGTAAGCGGGGGAGCCAAGAGACCCAGTACTTC; CDR3: CASKRGSQETQYF
D: NA; size: few; J: TRBJ1-1; V: TRBV12-3/TRBV12-4; DNA: TGTGCCAGCTTCCAGAACACTGAAGCTTTCTTT; CDR3: CASFQNTEAFF
D: NA; size: once; J: TRBJ2-2; V: TRBV5-1; DNA: TGCGCCAGCCCGACAGTGGGAACCGGGGAGCTGTTTTTT; CDR3: CASPTVGTGELFF
D: NA; size: NA; J: TRBJ1-4; V: TRBV5-5; DNA: TGTGCCAGCACCCCGGGGGGGAAAGAAAAACTGTTTTTT; CDR3: CASTPGGKEKLFF
D: NA; size: many; J: TRBJ1-3; V: TRBV28; DNA: TGTGCCAGCAGTTCCTTGTCCTGGGGCTCTGGAAACACCATATATTTT; CDR3: CASSSLSWGSGNTIYF
D: NA; size: NA; J: TRBJ2-1; V: TRBV6-2/TRBV6-3; DNA: TGTGCCAGCAGTTACTCCCCAGGGACTGCTTTTGGTTTGGATGAGCAGTTCTTC; CDR3: CASSYSPGTAFGLDEQFF
D: NA; size: NA; J: TRBJ1-1; V: TRBV5-6; DNA: TGTGCCAGCACCCGGGGACACCGGAACACTGAAGCTTTCTTT; CDR3: CASTRGHRNTEAFF
D: NA; size: few; J: TRBJ2-7; V: TRBV5-1; DNA: TGCGCCAGCAGTTTAAGTCCGGACAGCTCGGAGTACTACGAGCAGTACTTC; CDR3: CASSLSPDSSEYYEQYF
D: NA; size: many; J: TRBJ1-5; V: TRBV7-9; DNA: TGTGCCAGCAGTACCGGGAGTGGCAATCAGCCCCAGCATTTT; CDR3: CASSTGSGNQPQHF
D: TRBD1; size: many; J: TRBJ1-2; V: TRBV12-3/TRBV12-4; DNA: TGTGCCAGCAGTCGACAGGGGCTATATGGCTACACCTTC; CDR3: CASSRQGLYGYTF
D: TRBD1; size: few; J: TRBJ2-3; V: TRBV7-9; DNA: TGTGCCAGCAGCAGAGAACAGGGGGTACTTACAGATACGCAGTATTTT; CDR3: CASSREQGVLTDTQYF
D: NA; size: many; J: TRBJ2-5; V: TRBV2; DNA: TGTGCCAGCAGTGAAAGTCCCGGGATGTACCAAGAGACCCAGTACTTC; CDR3: CASSESPGMYQETQYF
D: NA; size: NA; J: TRBJ1-1; V: TRBV29-1; DNA: TGCAGCGTTGGAATCGTCACTGAAGCTTTCTTT; CDR3: CSVGIVTEAFF
D: TRBD2; size: NA; J: TRBJ2-3; V: TRBV6-1; DNA: TGTGCCAGCAGACGAGCTAGCGGGGGGGCCACAGATACGCAGTATTTT; CDR3: CASRRASGGATDTQYF
D: NA; size: few; J: TRBJ2-6; V: TRBV2; DNA: TGTGCCAGCAGTGAATGGTCTGGGGCCAACGTCCTGACTTTC; CDR3: CASSEWSGANVLTF
D: NA; size: NA; J: TRBJ1-6; V: TRBV20-1; DNA: TGCAGTGCTAAGGCGGGAGAGGATAATTCACCCCTCCACTTT; CDR3: CSAKAGEDNSPLHF
D: TRBD2; size: NA; J: TRBJ2-7; V: TRBV6-5; DNA: TGTGCCAGCAGTTACTCGTCTAGCGGGGCCTCCTACGAGCAGTACTTC; CDR3: CASSYSSSGASYEQYF
D: NA; size: few; J: TRBJ2-7; V: TRBV30; DNA: TGTGCCTGGAGTGCCGGGCAGCTCAACGAGCAGTACTTC; CDR3: CAWSAGQLNEQYF
D: NA; size: NA; J: TRBJ2-5; V: TRBV7-9; DNA: TGTGCCAGCAGCTTAGTCGATGGGGGCGGGCGAGAGACCCAGTACTTC; CDR3: CASSLVDGGGRETQYF
D: NA; size: many; J: TRBJ1-5; V: TRBV5-5; DNA: TGTGCCAGCAGCTTGTTCATGGCAAGCAATCAGCCCCAGCATTTT; CDR3: CASSLFMASNQPQHF
D: TRBD2; size: many; J: TRBJ2-3; V: TRBV7-2; DNA: TGTGCCAGCAGCCCAGGGCTAGCGGTAGGAGATACGCAGTATTTT; CDR3: CASSPGLAVGDTQYF